This T cell receptor beta chain appears in the sequencing data of a study of T-cell memory formation after mild COVID-19. Via MiXCR, TCRdb re-called the 5' RACE reads, giving one row per CDR3 protein. The sample holds about 210,000 distinct CDR3 sequences, more than 9% seen once. The V gene end was trimmed by 0 bases and the J gene end by 6 bases; junction bases not matched to a gene: 3. This CDR3 has 15 residues. The V gene is TRBV12-3 or TRBV12-4, the J gene TRBJ2-2; 8 bases line up with TRBD1. The sample comprised PBMCs or a T cell subset sorted from them (not recorded which). The source is a young man who had mild COVID-19 (a few samples of this study predate the infection). Cell type and time point are not known. The CDR3 loop is CASSLALRGPGELFF. CDR3 nucleotide sequence: TGTGCCAGCAGTTTAGCGCTCAGGGGGCCCGGGGAGCTGTTTTTT.